This is a list of T cell receptor beta chains from one sample in a study of T cell responses to AZD1222 COVID-19 vaccine. Sequencing used immunoSEQ multiplex PCR; TCRdb keeps in-frame clones, though not all of them. The sample contains about 140,000 clones, under 95% of which appear only once. Sequences were derived from peripheral blood, sampled on day 0 of AZD1222 vaccination. The receptors shown here come from an adult in good health. The CDR3 runs from the conserved cysteine through the conserved F or W. D genes are given only for firm matches. Clone size, where shown, is once, few, many, or a class for clones that have expanded.

CDR3aa	CDR3nt	abundance	d_gene	v_gene	j_gene
CSARGAVEAFF	TGCAGTGCTAGAGGGGCCGTTGAAGCTTTCTTT	NA	NA	TRBV20-1	TRBJ1-1
CASSVGFTGELFF	TGTGCCAGCAGCGTAGGATTCACCGGGGAGCTGTTTTTT	NA	NA	TRBV9	TRBJ2-2
CASSLATGPAGELFF	TGCGCCAGCAGCTTGGCCACTGGGCCAGCCGGGGAGCTGTTTTTT	once	NA	TRBV5-1	TRBJ2-2
CASSRGTGVYGYTF	TGTGCCAGCAGCCGCGGGACAGGGGTCTATGGCTACACCTTC	NA	TRBD1	TRBV28	TRBJ1-2
CASSIVTGAGGELFF	TGTGCCAGTAGTATTGTCACAGGGGCGGGTGGGGAGCTGTTTTTT	once	TRBD1	TRBV19	TRBJ2-2
CASSPGHLEQYF	TGTGCCAGCAGCCCGGGACACCTCGAGCAGTACTTC	once	NA	TRBV6-2/TRBV6-3	TRBJ2-7
CASSLPWGGLTSGGQNEQFF	TGTGCCAGCAGTTTACCTTGGGGCGGTTTGACTAGCGGGGGGCAGAATGAGCAGTTCTTC	NA	TRBD2	TRBV28	TRBJ2-1
CASSPRGQGPNEKLFF	TGTGCCAGCAGCCCGAGGGGGCAGGGGCCTAATGAAAAACTGTTTTTT	NA	TRBD1	TRBV11-3	TRBJ1-4
CASSTRTSAGPYEQYF	TGTGCCAGCAGCACGCGGACTAGCGCCGGGCCCTACGAGCAGTACTTC	NA	TRBD2	TRBV7-9	TRBJ2-7
CASGTAWYNEQFF	TGTGCCAGCGGGACCGCCTGGTACAATGAGCAGTTCTTC	NA	NA	TRBV14	TRBJ2-1
CASTTTHSSRWEQYF	TGTGCCAGCACCACTACACACTCCAGCCGGTGGGAGCAGTACTTC	NA	NA	TRBV6-6	TRBJ2-7
CASSLGVSFGNTIYF	TGTGCCAGCAGCTTGGGAGTTTCCTTTGGAAACACCATATATTTT	NA	NA	TRBV5-4	TRBJ1-3
CASSSSQGYGYTF	TGTGCCAGCAGCTCGTCACAGGGTTACGGCTACACCTTC	NA	NA	TRBV5-8	TRBJ1-2
CAWGANPTNEKLFF	TGTGCCTGGGGGGCAAACCCAACTAATGAAAAACTGTTTTTT	NA	NA	TRBV30	TRBJ1-4
CASSPLANEQFF	TGTGCCAGCAGCCCACTAGCGAATGAGCAGTTCTTC	NA	TRBD2	TRBV28	TRBJ2-1
CASSQDRAAASYNEQFF	TGTGCCAGCAGCCAAGATAGGGCGGCCGCCTCCTACAATGAGCAGTTCTTC	NA	NA	TRBV3-1/TRBV3-2	TRBJ2-1
CASTILYGGSGNTIYF	TGTGCCAGCACCATACTATACGGGGGGTCTGGAAACACCATATATTTT	once	NA	TRBV28	TRBJ1-3
CASSLEGGGSPLHF	TGCGCCAGCAGCTTGGAAGGGGGCGGATCACCCCTCCACTTT	NA	TRBD1	TRBV5-1	TRBJ1-6
CASSSTRENTGELFF	TGTGCCAGCAGCTCAACCAGGGAAAACACCGGGGAGCTGTTTTTT	NA	NA	TRBV7-9	TRBJ2-2
CASSFNGGGNYGYTF	TGTGCCAGCAGTTTTAATGGGGGGGGTAACTATGGCTACACCTTC	NA	NA	TRBV27	TRBJ1-2
CASSDGGSPETQYF	TGTGCCAGCAGTGACGGGGGGTCCCCAGAGACCCAGTACTTC	NA	NA	TRBV6-4	TRBJ2-5
CASSYSVWVQETQYF	TGTGCCAGCAGTTACTCGGTCTGGGTCCAAGAGACCCAGTACTTC	NA	NA	TRBV6-5	TRBJ2-5
CASSPTGTANYGYTF	TGTGCCAGCAGTCCAACCGGGACGGCTAACTATGGCTACACCTTC	NA	NA	TRBV6-2/TRBV6-3	TRBJ1-2
CASSLAHAGLGEQYF	TGTGCCAGCAGCCTTGCGCATGCGGGGCTGGGTGAGCAGTACTTC	NA	NA	TRBV11-2	TRBJ2-7
CASSSFEGNQPQHF	TGTGCCAGCAGTTCTTTCGAGGGCAATCAGCCCCAGCATTTT	NA	NA	TRBV28	TRBJ1-5
CASRVRGVNTEAFF	TGTGCCAGCAGGGTCAGGGGCGTGAACACTGAAGCTTTCTTT	NA	NA	TRBV6-5	TRBJ1-1
CASSEATGTIYNEQFF	TGTGCCAGCAGTGAAGCGACGGGGACTATCTACAATGAGCAGTTCTTC	NA	TRBD2	TRBV6-1	TRBJ2-1
CSASPPYEQYF	TGCAGTGCTTCCCCTCCCTACGAGCAGTACTTC	NA	NA	TRBV20-1	TRBJ2-7
CASSLEGLEAWGSGNTIYF	TGTGCCAGCAGCTTAGAAGGGTTGGAGGCGTGGGGCTCTGGAAACACCATATATTTT	NA	NA	TRBV7-9	TRBJ1-3
CASRDGTGIYLHF	TGTGCCAGCAGGGATGGGACAGGGATATACCTCCACTTT	NA	TRBD1	TRBV28	TRBJ1-6
CASSPPGLFAGELFF	TGTGCCAGCTCACCACCAGGGCTGTTCGCCGGGGAGCTGTTTTTT	NA	NA	TRBV18	TRBJ2-2
CASSQDGGTGNDEQYF	TGCGCCAGCAGCCAAGACGGCGGGACAGGGAACGACGAGCAGTACTTC	NA	TRBD1	TRBV4-3	TRBJ2-7
CASSLFWDLQYF	TGTGCCAGCAGTTTATTCTGGGACCTTCAGTACTTC	NA	NA	TRBV28	TRBJ2-4
CASSRTGPNQPQHF	TGTGCCAGCAGCCGGACAGGACCTAATCAGCCCCAGCATTTT	once	TRBD1	TRBV13	TRBJ1-5
CASSHEYYGYTF	TGTGCCAGCTCACACGAGTACTATGGCTACACCTTC	NA	NA	TRBV18	TRBJ1-2
CATSRDNGRTQYF	TGTGCCACCAGCAGAGATAACGGCAGGACCCAGTACTTC	NA	NA	TRBV15	TRBJ2-5
CASSLGTGKLFF	TGTGCCAGCAGCCTTGGTACCGGAAAACTGTTTTTT	NA	NA	TRBV13	TRBJ1-4
CASTHGGGKLFF	TGTGCCAGCACTCATGGGGGGGGAAAACTGTTTTTT	NA	NA	TRBV7-2	TRBJ1-4
CASRTEGTDTQYF	TGTGCCAGCAGGACAGAGGGCACAGATACGCAGTATTTT	NA	NA	TRBV2	TRBJ2-3
CSDGQEPNYGYTF	TGCAGCGATGGACAGGAACCTAACTATGGCTACACCTTC	NA	TRBD1	TRBV29-1	TRBJ1-2
CASSLGLETQYF	TGTGCCAGCAGCTTGGGCTTAGAGACCCAGTACTTC	NA	NA	TRBV7-9	TRBJ2-5
CASSLPSGTGELFF	TGTGCCAGCAGCCTCCCAAGTGGCACCGGGGAGCTGTTTTTT	NA	NA	TRBV3-1/TRBV3-2	TRBJ2-2